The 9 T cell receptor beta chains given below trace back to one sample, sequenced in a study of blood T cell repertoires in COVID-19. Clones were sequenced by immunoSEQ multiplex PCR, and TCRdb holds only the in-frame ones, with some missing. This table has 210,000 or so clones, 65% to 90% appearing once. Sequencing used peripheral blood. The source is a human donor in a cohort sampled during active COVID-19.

CDR3 DNA sequence: TGTGCCAGCAGGAAAATCATAGCGGGAGGAACCGAGCAGTACTTC. The encoded protein is CASRKIIAGGTEQYF. The rearrangement joins TRBV7-2 to TRBJ2-7; 10 nucleotides line up with TRBD2. Losses at the gene ends were 6 bases for V and 6 bases for J; bases not matched to a gene: 11. Germline lookup yields CDR1 SGHTA and CDR2 FQGNSA. The CDR3 sequence is 15 residues long. The complete variable domain, with remaining parts taken from reference TRBV7-2 and TRBJ2-7, reads GAGVSQSPSNKVTEKGKDVELRCDPISGHTALYWYRQSLGQGLEFLIYFQGNSAPDKSGLPSDRFSAERTGGSVSTLTIQRTQQEDSAVYLCASRKIIAGGTEQYFGPGTRLTVT.

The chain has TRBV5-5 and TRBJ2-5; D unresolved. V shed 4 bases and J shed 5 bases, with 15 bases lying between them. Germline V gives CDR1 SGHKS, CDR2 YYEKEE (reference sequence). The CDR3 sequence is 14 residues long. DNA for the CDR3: TGTGCCAGCAGCCCCCTCCACGGGTGGGAGACCCAGTACTTC. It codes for CASSPLHGWETQYF.

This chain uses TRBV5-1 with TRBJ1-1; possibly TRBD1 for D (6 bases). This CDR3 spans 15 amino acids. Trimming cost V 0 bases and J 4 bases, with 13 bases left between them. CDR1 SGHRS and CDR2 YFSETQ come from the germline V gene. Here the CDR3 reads CASSLDGGSGTEAFF. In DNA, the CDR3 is TGCGCCAGCAGCTTGGATGGGGGCTCGGGCACTGAAGCTTTCTTT.

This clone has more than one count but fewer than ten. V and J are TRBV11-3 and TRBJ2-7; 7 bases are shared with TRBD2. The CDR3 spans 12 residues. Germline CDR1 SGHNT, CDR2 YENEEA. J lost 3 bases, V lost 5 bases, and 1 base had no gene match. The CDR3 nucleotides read TGTGCCAGCAGCCGCGGGGGCTACGAGCAGTACTTC. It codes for CASSRGGYEQYF.

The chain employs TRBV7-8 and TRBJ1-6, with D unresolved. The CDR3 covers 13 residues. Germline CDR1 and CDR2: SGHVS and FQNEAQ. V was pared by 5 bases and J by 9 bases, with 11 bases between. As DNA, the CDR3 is TGTGCCAGCAGCCCAGGATTCGTTTCACCCCTCCACTTT. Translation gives CASSPGFVSPLHF. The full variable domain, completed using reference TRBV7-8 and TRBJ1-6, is GAGVSQSPRYKVAKRGQDVALRCDPISGHVSLFWYQQALGQGPEFLTYFQNEAQLDKSGLPSDRFFAERPEGSVSTLKIQRTQQEDSAVYLCASSPGFVSPLHFGNGTRLTVT.

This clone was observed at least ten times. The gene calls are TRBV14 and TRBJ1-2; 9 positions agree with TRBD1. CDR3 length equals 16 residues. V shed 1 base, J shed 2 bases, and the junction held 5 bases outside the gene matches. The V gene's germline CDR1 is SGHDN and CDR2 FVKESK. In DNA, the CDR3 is TGTGCCAGCAGCCAAGTCCGGGACAGGGACAACTATGGCTACACCTTC. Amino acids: CASSQVRDRDNYGYTF.

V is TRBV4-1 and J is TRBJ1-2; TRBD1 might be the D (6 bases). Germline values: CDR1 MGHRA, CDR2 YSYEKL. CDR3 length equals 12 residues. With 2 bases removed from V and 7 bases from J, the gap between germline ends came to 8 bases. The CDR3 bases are TGCGCCAGCAGCCAAACAGGGTTTGGCTACACCTTC. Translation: CASSQTGFGYTF.

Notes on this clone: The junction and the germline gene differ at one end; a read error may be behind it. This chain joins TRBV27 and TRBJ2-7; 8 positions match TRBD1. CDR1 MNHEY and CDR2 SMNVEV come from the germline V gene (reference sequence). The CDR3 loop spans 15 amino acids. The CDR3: CASRLSTRGPYEQYF. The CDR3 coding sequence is TGTGCCAGCAGGTTATCAACCAGGGGGCCCTACGAGCAGTACTTC.

CDR3 DNA: TGTGCCACTACCGAGGGACTAGCGGGACACGAGCAGTACTTC. It yields the protein CATTEGLAGHEQYF. The rearrangement uses TRBV24-1 and TRBJ2-7; 13 nucleotides line up with TRBD2. CDR1 and CDR2 from the germline V gene are KGHDR and SFDVKD. V was clipped by 10 bases and J by 5 bases; unmatched bases: 7. The CDR3 runs 14 residues.